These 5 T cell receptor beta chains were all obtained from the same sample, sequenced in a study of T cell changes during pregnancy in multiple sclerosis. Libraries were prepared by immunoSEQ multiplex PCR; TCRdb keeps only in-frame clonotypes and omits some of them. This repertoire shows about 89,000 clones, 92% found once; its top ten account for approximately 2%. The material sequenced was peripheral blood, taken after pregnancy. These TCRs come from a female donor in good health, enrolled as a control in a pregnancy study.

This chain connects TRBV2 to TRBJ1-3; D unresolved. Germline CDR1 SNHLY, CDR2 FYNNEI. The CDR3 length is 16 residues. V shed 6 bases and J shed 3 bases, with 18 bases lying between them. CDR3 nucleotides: TGTGCCAGCAGGTCCTCGGGAGGTCTCGATGGAAACACCATATATTTT. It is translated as CASRSSGGLDGNTIYF.

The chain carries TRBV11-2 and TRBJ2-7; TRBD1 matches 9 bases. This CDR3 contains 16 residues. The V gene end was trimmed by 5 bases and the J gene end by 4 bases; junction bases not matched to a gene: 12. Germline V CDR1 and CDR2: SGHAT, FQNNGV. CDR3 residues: CASSRLPGQGIYEQYF. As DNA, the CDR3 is TGTGCCAGCAGCCGCCTCCCGGGACAGGGTATATACGAGCAGTACTTC.

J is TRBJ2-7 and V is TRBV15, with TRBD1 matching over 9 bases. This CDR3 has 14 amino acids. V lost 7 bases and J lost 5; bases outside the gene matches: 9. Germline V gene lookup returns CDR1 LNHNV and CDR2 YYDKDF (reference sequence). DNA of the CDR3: TGTGCCACCAACCGGGACAGGGTCAGCGACGAGCAGTACTTC. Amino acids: CATNRDRVSDEQYF.

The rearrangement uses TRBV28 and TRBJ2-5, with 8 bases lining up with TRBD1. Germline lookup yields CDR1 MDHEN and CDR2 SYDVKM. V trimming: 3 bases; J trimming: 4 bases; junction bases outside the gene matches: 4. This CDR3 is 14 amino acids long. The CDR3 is CASSFWTGRETQYF. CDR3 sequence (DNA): TGTGCCAGCAGTTTCTGGACAGGGAGAGAGACCCAGTACTTC.

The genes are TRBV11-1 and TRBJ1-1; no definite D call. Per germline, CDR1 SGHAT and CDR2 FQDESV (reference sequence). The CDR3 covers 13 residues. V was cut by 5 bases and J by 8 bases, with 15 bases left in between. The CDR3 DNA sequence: TGTGCCAGCAGCCTTGGGCAGGTCAGAGAAGCTTTCTTT. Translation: CASSLGQVREAFF.